The clone carrying this TCR beta chain occurred many times. The sample belongs to a study of human T cells and chemical hapten exposure. One entry per CDR3 protein, called by TCRdb with MiXCR from the 5' RACE reads. The top ten clones hold around 1.4% of a sample with some 150,000 distinct CDR3 sequences, around 4% of them seen once. The germline V gene encodes CDR1 SGHDT and CDR2 YYEEEE. Trimming removed 0 bases from V and 6 bases from J, with 12 bases in between. The CDR3 has 14 amino acids. The total RNA was obtained from whole blood that was not fractionated. This TCR was recovered from a female donor in good health. The V gene is TRBV5-6, the J gene TRBJ1-2; TRBD1 is a possible D gene (5 bases). CDR3 residues: CASSLVGRVDGYTF. Written as DNA, the CDR3 is TGTGCCAGCAGCTTGGTAGGCAGGGTCGATGGCTACACCTTC.